Reported below is one T cell receptor beta chain. As yet, its antigen is unknown. Trimming left V 3 bases short and J 0 bases short, with 12 bases between. This CDR3 has 16 residues. Germline V CDR1 and CDR2: SGHVS, FQNEAQ. The record originates from a study of cytomegalovirus exposure and HLA in healthy donors. Study summary: Drawn from HLA-typed donors, about 82 million unique TCRs were held in an early data release.

PCR was performed using 60 Vbeta and 13 Jbeta primers. Produced via immunoSEQ multiplex PCR; TCRdb's table is partial and in-frame only. The sample contains 150,000 or so clones, about 80% of which appear only once. Study-level findings and limits: Most sequenced TCRs were rare (though some public TCRs occurred in many donors). There were 150 to 200 TCR beta chains listed as cytomegalovirus-associated. Association of a missense DCLRE1C variant with TCR beta V- and J-gene trimming was reported in a later analysis.

The sample was PBMCs. The sequence derives from a middle-aged man in good health and CMV-seropositive. V usage is TRBV7-8 and J usage is TRBJ2-1, with no clear D. Here the CDR3 DNA reads TGTGCCAGCAGCTTCAACGTCGTCGGCTCCTACAATGAGCAGTTCTTC. Encoded protein: CASSFNVVGSYNEQFF.